A selection of T cell receptor beta chains follows, all from one sample in a study of Tregs in tolerant kidney transplant recipients. TCRdb keeps only in-frame clones here, not all; method: immunoSEQ multiplex PCR. The table records 100,000 to 130,000 clones, around 90% of them present only once. The sample here was CD4+ T cells from blood, taken before the transplant. All receptors derive from a human donor who received a combined kidney and bone marrow transplant. The CDR3 runs from the conserved cysteine through the conserved F or W. Fields, in order: V gene, D gene, J gene, CDR3 DNA, CDR3 protein. A D gene is named only where the DNA matches it firmly.

v_gene: TRBV6-5
d_gene: TRBD1
j_gene: TRBJ2-7
CDR3nt: TGTGCCAGCAGTTACTCGGGGACAGGGCCCTACGAGCAGTACTTC
CDR3aa: CASSYSGTGPYEQYF

v_gene: TRBV28
d_gene: NA
j_gene: TRBJ2-7
CDR3nt: TGTGCCAGCAGTCCCCTCCATGACATACTTTACGAGCAGTACTTC
CDR3aa: CASSPLHDILYEQYF

v_gene: TRBV11-2
d_gene: NA
j_gene: TRBJ2-7
CDR3nt: TGTGCCAGCAGCTTGACCGGACTGGAGTCCTACGAGCAGTACTTC
CDR3aa: CASSLTGLESYEQYF

v_gene: TRBV13
d_gene: TRBD1
j_gene: TRBJ2-2
CDR3nt: TGTGCCAGCAGCTTAGCCGGGGACAGGGGGACCGGGGAGCTGTTTTTT
CDR3aa: CASSLAGDRGTGELFF

v_gene: TRBV5-1
d_gene: TRBD2
j_gene: TRBJ2-1
CDR3nt: TGCGCCAGCAGCTTGGGGTTAAGCGGGGGGCCGGGTGAGCAGTTCTTC
CDR3aa: CASSLGLSGGPGEQFF

v_gene: TRBV5-6
d_gene: NA
j_gene: TRBJ1-1
CDR3nt: TGTGCCAGCAGCCGCAGGGGCCCGGGGGCTTTCTTT
CDR3aa: CASSRRGPGAFF

v_gene: TRBV19
d_gene: TRBD1
j_gene: TRBJ2-3
CDR3nt: TGTGCCAGTAGTGTGACAGGGGTCCCAGATACGCAGTATTTT
CDR3aa: CASSVTGVPDTQYF

v_gene: TRBV7-2
d_gene: NA
j_gene: TRBJ1-4
CDR3nt: TGTGCCAGCGGTTATAGTGGAACTAATGAAAAACTGTTTTTT
CDR3aa: CASGYSGTNEKLFF

v_gene: TRBV6-5
d_gene: NA
j_gene: TRBJ2-7
CDR3nt: TGTGCCAGCAGCCAAATTGTACCGAGCTACGAGCAGTACTTC
CDR3aa: CASSQIVPSYEQYF

v_gene: TRBV4-1
d_gene: NA
j_gene: TRBJ1-6
CDR3nt: TGCGCCAGCAGCCAAGGGCAGGGTCGGGATTCACCCCTCCACTTT
CDR3aa: CASSQGQGRDSPLHF